The T cell receptor (beta chain) under discussion was sequenced for a study of CD8 T cells in ankylosing spondylitis. One entry per CDR3 protein results from TCRdb running MiXCR on the 5' RACE reads. The table lists 210,000 or so distinct CDR3 sequences, around 8% of them singletons. Study-level results: Significant enrichment of disease-linked clones was reportedly seen in matched ankylosing spondylitis synovial fluid.

The germline CDR1 and CDR2 sequences are SGDLS and YYNGEE. V shed 3 bases and J shed 1 base, with 13 bases lying between them. The CDR3 covers 15 residues. This clonotype was seen ten or more times. Its antigen is as yet unknown. Sample: blood, either unsorted or a sorted T cell fraction (not recorded which). The chain uses TRBV9 and TRBJ1-1; D may be TRBD1 (6 bases). This clonotype originated in a female donor with ankylosing spondylitis or in good health (not recorded which). The CDR3 reads CASSAAGQRNTEAFF. The DNA of the CDR3 is TGTGCCAGCAGCGCAGCAGGACAGAGGAACACTGAAGCTTTCTTT.